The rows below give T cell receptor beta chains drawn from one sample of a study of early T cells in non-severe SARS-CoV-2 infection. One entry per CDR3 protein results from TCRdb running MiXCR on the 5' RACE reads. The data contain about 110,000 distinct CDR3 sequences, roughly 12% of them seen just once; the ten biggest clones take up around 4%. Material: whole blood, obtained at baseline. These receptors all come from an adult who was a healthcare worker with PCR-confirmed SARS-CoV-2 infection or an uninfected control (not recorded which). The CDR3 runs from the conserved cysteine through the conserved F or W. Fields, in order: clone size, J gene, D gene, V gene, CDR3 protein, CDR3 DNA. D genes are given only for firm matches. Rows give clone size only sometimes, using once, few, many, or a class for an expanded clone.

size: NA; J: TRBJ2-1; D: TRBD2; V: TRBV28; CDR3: CASSVGLAGVEQFF; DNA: TGTGCCAGCAGTGTCGGGTTAGCGGGAGTTGAGCAGTTCTTC
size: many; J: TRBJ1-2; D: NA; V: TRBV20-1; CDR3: CSARLGGAYYGYTF; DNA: TGCAGTGCTAGATTAGGAGGGGCTTACTATGGCTACACCTTC
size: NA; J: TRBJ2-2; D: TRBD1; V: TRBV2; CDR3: CASRSGTETGELFF; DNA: TGTGCCAGCAGGTCCGGGACAGAGACCGGGGAGCTGTTTTTT
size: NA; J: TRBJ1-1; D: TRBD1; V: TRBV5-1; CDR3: CASSWDRASEAFF; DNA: TGCGCCAGCAGCTGGGACAGGGCATCTGAAGCTTTCTTT
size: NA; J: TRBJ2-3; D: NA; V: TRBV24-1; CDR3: CATSAEGGADTQYF; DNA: TGTGCCACCAGTGCCGAGGGGGGCGCAGATACGCAGTATTTT
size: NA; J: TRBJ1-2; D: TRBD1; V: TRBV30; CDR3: CAGPPRLQGERCGDGYTF; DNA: TGTGCCGGTCCCCCTCGATTACAGGGGGAGAGGTGTGGGGATGGCTACACCTTC
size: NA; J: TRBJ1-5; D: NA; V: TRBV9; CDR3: CASSVGGSNQPQHF; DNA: TGTGCCAGCAGCGTAGGGGGGAGCAATCAGCCCCAGCATTTT
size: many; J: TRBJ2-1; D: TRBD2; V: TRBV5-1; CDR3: CASSPRTSVNEQFF; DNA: TGCGCCAGCAGCCCCCGGACTAGCGTCAATGAGCAGTTCTTC
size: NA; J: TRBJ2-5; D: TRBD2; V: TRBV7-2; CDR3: CASSSSGRPYGETQYF; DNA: TGTGCCAGCAGCTCAAGCGGGAGGCCCTATGGGGAGACCCAGTACTTC
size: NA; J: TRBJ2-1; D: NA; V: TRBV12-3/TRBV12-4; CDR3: CASSLPSLYNEQFF; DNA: TGTGCCAGCAGTTTGCCCAGCCTCTACAATGAGCAGTTCTTC
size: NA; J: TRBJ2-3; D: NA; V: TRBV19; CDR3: CASSSSNTDTQYF; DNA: TGTGCCAGTAGCTCCTCAAACACAGATACGCAGTATTTT
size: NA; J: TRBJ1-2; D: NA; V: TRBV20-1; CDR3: CSAPTHGYTF; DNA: TGCAGTGCGCCGACACATGGCTACACCTTC
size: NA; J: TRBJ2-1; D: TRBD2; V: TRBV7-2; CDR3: CASSFEGTSGSMNEQFF; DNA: TGTGCCAGCAGCTTCGAGGGAACTAGCGGGAGTATGAATGAGCAGTTCTTC
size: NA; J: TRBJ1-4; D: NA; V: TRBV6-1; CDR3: CASSEVPNEKLFF; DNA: TGTGCCAGCAGTGAAGTGCCTAATGAAAAACTGTTTTTT
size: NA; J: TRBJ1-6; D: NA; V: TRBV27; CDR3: CASRRTVGYSPLHF; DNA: TGTGCCAGCAGGCGGACAGTGGGGTATTCACCCCTCCACTTT
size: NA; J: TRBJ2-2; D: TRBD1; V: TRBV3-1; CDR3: CAGGTGVTGELFF; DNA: TGTGCCGGCGGGACAGGGGTCACCGGGGAGCTGTTTTTT
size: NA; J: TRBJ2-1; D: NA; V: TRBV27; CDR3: CASSGVLEQFF; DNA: TGTGCCAGCAGTGGAGTGCTTGAGCAGTTCTTC
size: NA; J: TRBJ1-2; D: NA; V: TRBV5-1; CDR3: CASSLVLSSHGYTF; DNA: TGCGCCAGCAGCTTGGTACTCAGCTCCCATGGCTACACCTTC
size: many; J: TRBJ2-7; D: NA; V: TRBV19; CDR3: CASSILVAGNYEQYF; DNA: TGTGCCAGTAGTATATTAGTGGCGGGAAACTACGAGCAGTACTTC
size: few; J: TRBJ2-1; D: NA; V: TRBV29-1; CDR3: CSSGDNEQFF; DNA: TGCAGCAGTGGGGACAATGAGCAGTTCTTC
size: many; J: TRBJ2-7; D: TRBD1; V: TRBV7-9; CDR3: CASSPGQWPYEQYF; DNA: TGTGCCAGCAGCCCGGGACAGTGGCCCTACGAGCAGTACTTC
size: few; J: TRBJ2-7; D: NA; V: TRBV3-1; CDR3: CASSQEPSSYEQYF; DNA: TGTGCCAGCAGCCAAGAGCCAAGCTCCTACGAGCAGTACTTC
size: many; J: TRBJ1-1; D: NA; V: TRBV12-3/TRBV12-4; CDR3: CASSIGNTEAFF; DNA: TGTGCCAGCAGCATAGGGAACACTGAAGCTTTCTTT